The rows below give T cell receptor beta chains drawn from one sample of a study of identical twins. TCRdb processed the 5' RACE reads anew with MiXCR; each CDR3 protein has one entry. The sample has about 330,000 distinct CDR3 sequences; roughly 12% are singletons. This same sample was also part of a study on yellow fever vaccine responses in identical twins.

The sequenced material came from CD8+ T cells sorted from blood. Source of these receptors: a woman in her late teens or twenties in good health. The CDR3 runs from the conserved cysteine through the conserved F or W. D genes are given only for firm matches. Clone size is not always given. Where it is, it says once, few, many or a class for expanded clones.

cdr3_aa	cdr3_nt	j_call	d_call	v_call	clone_size
CASGLVALAVGYNEQFF	TGTGCTAGTGGTTTGGTAGCACTAGCGGTGGGTTACAATGAGCAGTTCTTC	TRBJ2-1	TRBD2	TRBV12-5	.
CASSQEGADTGELFF	TGTGCCAGCAGCCAGGAAGGGGCGGACACCGGGGAGCTGTTTTTT	TRBJ2-2	.	TRBV4-2	.
CASSLMSGGDTQYF	TGTGCCAGCAGTTTAATGTCTGGAGGAGATACGCAGTATTTT	TRBJ2-3	.	TRBV12-3/TRBV12-4	few
CATSRTGSYNEQFF	TGTGCCACCAGCCGTACGGGGTCCTACAATGAGCAGTTCTTC	TRBJ2-1	.	TRBV11-2	.
CASSQGNRELFF	TGCGCCAGCAGCCAAGGGAACAGGGAGCTGTTTTTT	TRBJ2-2	.	TRBV4-1	.
CASCSGRGLGSYEQYF	TGTGCCAGCTGTAGCGGGAGGGGGCTCGGCTCCTACGAGCAGTACTTC	TRBJ2-7	TRBD2	TRBV28	few
CAYPGLGGSYLEAFF	TGTGCCTACCCAGGTCTGGGGGGATCATATCTTGAAGCTTTCTTT	TRBJ1-1	.	TRBV11-2	many
CASSQGGGHEYGYTF	TGCGCCAGCAGCCAAGGGGGAGGACACGAATATGGCTACACCTTC	TRBJ1-2	.	TRBV4-1	few
CASSYYPRDARPLQETQYF	TGTGCCAGCAGCTATTACCCCCGGGACGCCCGTCCCTTACAAGAGACCCAGTACTTC	TRBJ2-5	.	TRBV11-1	.
CASSYTGGEANEQFF	TGTGCCAGCAGCTACACAGGGGGCGAAGCCAATGAGCAGTTCTTC	TRBJ2-1	TRBD1	TRBV7-8	many
CASSQVWDRGGSPLHF	TGCGCCAGCAGCCAGGTGTGGGACAGGGGAGGATCACCCCTCCACTTT	TRBJ1-6	TRBD1	TRBV4-1	many
CASFTAYNEQFF	TGTGCCAGCTTTACGGCCTACAATGAGCAGTTCTTC	TRBJ2-1	.	TRBV27	few
CASTNRGLRGAFF	TGTGCCAGCACCAACCGAGGACTACGTGGAGCTTTCTTT	TRBJ1-1	.	TRBV6-2/TRBV6-3	few
CASSFTGNTEAFF	TGTGCCAGCAGCTTCACGGGGAACACTGAAGCTTTCTTT	TRBJ1-1	.	TRBV5-6	many
CASSHGETGVTVDTQYF	TGCGCCAGCAGCCATGGGGAGACAGGAGTCACGGTAGATACGCAGTATTTT	TRBJ2-3	.	TRBV4-1	.
CSVVLGGNEQFF	TGCAGCGTTGTACTGGGGGGCAATGAGCAGTTCTTC	TRBJ2-1	.	TRBV29-1	many
CASSQVLRGKYQETQYF	TGTGCCAGCAGCCAAGTTCTCAGGGGGAAGTACCAAGAGACCCAGTACTTC	TRBJ2-5	TRBD1	TRBV3-1	few
CASSFGVPLGRNEQFF	TGTGCCAGCAGCTTTGGAGTTCCTCTCGGCCGGAATGAGCAGTTCTTC	TRBJ2-1	.	TRBV7-8	.
CASYTTGYGYTF	TGTGCCAGCTATACCACAGGGTATGGCTACACCTTC	TRBJ1-2	.	TRBV10-3	.
CASSEGTLAKNIQYF	TGTGCCAGCAGTGAAGGGACGTTAGCCAAAAACATTCAGTACTTC	TRBJ2-4	.	TRBV2	many
CASASAGGVDTQYF	TGTGCCAGCGCCTCTGCGGGGGGCGTAGATACGCAGTATTTT	TRBJ2-3	TRBD2	TRBV6-4	many
CASSRLGGPDTQYF	TGTGCCAGCAGTCGGCTGGGGGGTCCAGATACGCAGTATTTT	TRBJ2-3	.	TRBV11-2	.
CASSTDRDRSYLNTGELFF	TGTGCCAGCAGCACCGATAGGGACAGGAGCTACCTGAACACCGGGGAGCTGTTTTTT	TRBJ2-2	TRBD1	TRBV11-1	few
CASSLGTSGDYNEQFF	TGTGCCAGCAGCCTGGGGACTAGCGGGGACTACAATGAGCAGTTCTTC	TRBJ2-1	TRBD2	TRBV7-7	.
CASSAWEFGTEAFF	TGTGCCAGCAGCGCTTGGGAGTTTGGGACTGAAGCTTTCTTT	TRBJ1-1	.	TRBV14	few
CSATGTILAEQFF	TGCAGTGCTACGGGGACTATTCTAGCCGAGCAGTTCTTC	TRBJ2-1	TRBD2	TRBV20-1	many
CASSYSPKNEQFF	TGTGCCAGCAGTTACTCCCCGAAGAATGAGCAGTTCTTC	TRBJ2-1	.	TRBV6-2/TRBV6-3	few